This T cell receptor (beta chain) derives from a study of early T cells in non-severe SARS-CoV-2 infection. Across the whole study: Sequenced bulk RNA came from whole blood that was unsorted, and chains were unpaired. Findings and caveats of the study: Matching against VDJdb likely underestimated virus-specific expansions, favoring anti-spike CD8.

In TCRdb, the 5' RACE reads were re-called with MiXCR into one record per CDR3 protein. The table lists about 33,000 distinct CDR3 sequences, more than 5% of them singletons. This CDR3 is 14 amino acids long. Trimming cost V 6 bases and J 2 bases, with 16 bases left between them. Germline values: CDR1 SQVTM, CDR2 ANQGSEA. This clonotype showed up many times. Its target is not known. The sequence came from an adult who was a healthcare worker with PCR-confirmed SARS-CoV-2 infection or an uninfected control (not recorded which). The sequencing input was whole blood. The chain employs TRBV29-1 and TRBJ1-2; D possibly corresponds to TRBD1 (6 bases). The CDR3 sequence: CSVALGHSNYGYTF. CDR3 sequence (DNA): TGCAGCGTCGCTCTGGGACACTCCAACTATGGCTACACCTTC.